The 15 T cell receptor beta chains presented below share a single source sample, sequenced in a study of blood T cell repertoires in COVID-19 (dated by TCRdb to 2020 to 2022). The library was obtained by the immunoSEQ multiplex PCR assay. Imported from immuneACCESS, the table was reduced by TCRdb to in-frame sequences with V and J called. These copies leave out some clones; in studies compared against another copy, an unresolved V gene accounts for under half, and the cause of the remainder is not known. The sample contains about 310,000 clones, 70% to 90% of them found a single time. Around 8% of the sample belongs to the ten largest clones. The sequenced material came from peripheral blood. The receptor source for this set is a woman between 45 and 60 years old who had recovered from COVID-19.

This clone was seen a few times. The chain couples TRBV19 to TRBJ1-1; tentative D call: TRBD1 (6 bases). Germline V lookup: CDR1 LNHDA, CDR2 SQIVND (reference sequence). V shed 5 bases and J shed 0 bases, with 7 bases lying between them. The CDR3 contains 13 residues. CDR3 DNA: TGTGCCAGTAGTCGGACAGTGAACACTGAAGCTTTCTTT. Translation gives CASSRTVNTEAFF. Complete variable domain (other parts from reference TRBV19 and TRBJ1-1): DGGITQSPKYLFRKEGQNVTLSCEQNLNHDAMYWYRQDPGQGLRLIYYSQIVNDFQKGDIAEGYSVSREKKESFPLTVTSAQKNPTAFYLCASSRTVNTEAFFGQGTRLTVV.

This chain uses TRBV19 with TRBJ2-3; perhaps TRBD2 as D (7 bases). Germline values: CDR1 LNHDA, CDR2 SQIVND (reference sequence). Trimming took 3 bases from V and 3 from J, leaving 13 bases between them. This CDR3 has 15 amino acids. The CDR3 coding sequence is TGTGCCAGTAGTATTAGCCGGGGGGCAACAGATACGCAGTATTTT. This gives the protein CASSISRGATDTQYF.

The chain uses TRBV3-1 (or the pseudogene TRBV3-2) and TRBJ2-2; perhaps TRBD2 as D (6 bases). The CDR3 sequence is 16 residues long. Trimming cost V 0 bases and J 1 base, with 9 bases left between them. Per germline, CDR1 LGHDT and CDR2 YNNKEL (reference sequence). The CDR3 DNA is TGTGCCAGCAGCCAAGAGGGCGGGGAGAACACCGGGGAGCTGTTTTTT. This sequence encodes CASSQEGGENTGELFF.

The J gene is TRBJ2-3, the V gene TRBV19; 7 bases fit TRBD2. Germline CDR1 is LNHDA and CDR2 is SQIVND (reference sequence). CDR3 length: 18 amino acids. J lost 4 bases, V lost 6 bases, and 19 bases had no gene match. Here the CDR3 reads CASSNPTWQRGGADTQYF. CDR3 nucleotide sequence: TGTGCCAGTAGCAACCCCACTTGGCAGCGGGGAGGAGCAGATACGCAGTATTTT.

CDR3 residues: CSDYTTDTQYF. The CDR3 nucleotides are TGCAGTGACTATACCACAGATACGCAGTATTTT. The chain couples TRBV20-1 to TRBJ2-3; D unclear. Germline CDR1 is DFQATT and CDR2 is SNEGSKA (reference sequence). The ends were cut back, 7 bases at V and 2 bases at J, with 7 bases in the middle. The CDR3 runs to 11 residues.

The chain is built from TRBV19 and TRBJ2-1; 9 nucleotides agree with TRBD2. CDR1 LNHDA and CDR2 SQIVND come from the germline V gene (reference sequence). Trimming removed 8 bases from V and 9 bases from J; junction bases left unmatched: 14. The CDR3 has 15 amino acids. The CDR3 nucleotides read TGTGCCAGTCAGAACTGGGGTCTAGCGGGATCTGAGCAGTTCTTC. This codes for CASQNWGLAGSEQFF.

V usage is TRBV7-2 and J usage is TRBJ1-1; 10 nucleotides match TRBD1. Germline V gene sequence: CDR1 SGHTA, CDR2 FQGNSA. V shed 2 bases and J 3 bases; nucleotides not matched to a gene: 9. The CDR3 totals 17 residues. CDR3 sequence (DNA): TGTGCCAGCAGCTTAAGGGCCGGGACAGGGGCGGACACTGAAGCTTTCTTT. Amino acid sequence: CASSLRAGTGADTEAFF.

This chain connects TRBV11-1 to TRBJ2-5, with 7 bases that match TRBD1. Germline CDR1 is SGHAT and CDR2 is FQDESV (reference sequence). The CDR3 totals 15 residues. V shed 6 bases, J shed 1 base, and the junction held 8 bases outside the gene matches. The CDR3 protein is CASRPLGQVQETQYF. For the CDR3, the DNA is TGTGCCAGCAGACCCCTCGGACAGGTCCAAGAGACCCAGTACTTC.

The V gene is TRBV28, the J gene TRBJ1-5; D not resolved. CDR3 size: 13 residues. V was shortened by 7 bases and J by 1 base, with 8 bases between the two germline ends. CDR1 is MDHEN, CDR2 SYDVKM, per germline. The CDR3 sequence is CASIKQSNQPQHF. Written as DNA, the CDR3 is TGTGCCAGCATAAAACAGAGCAATCAGCCCCAGCATTTT.

This chain joins TRBV4-3 and TRBJ2-1; 7 nucleotides line up with TRBD1. The CDR3 is made up of 15 amino acids. Germline V gene data show CDR1 as LGHNA and CDR2 as YSLEER. Unmatched junction bases numbered 7, after V lost 8 bases and J lost 0 bases. The CDR3 protein is CASSKGQSSYNEQFF. CDR3 DNA: TGCGCCAGCTCGAAGGGACAGAGCTCCTACAATGAGCAGTTCTTC.

This sequence joins TRBV11-2 and TRBJ2-1; 10 bases fit TRBD2. Losses at the gene ends were 0 bases for V and 8 bases for J; bases not matched to a gene: 7. Germline V gene lookup returns CDR1 SGHAT and CDR2 FQNNGV. This CDR3 is built from 16 residues. For the CDR3, the DNA is TGTGCCAGCAGCTTAGACCCTAGCGGGAGTGGTCATGAGCAGTTCTTC. This gives the protein CASSLDPSGSGHEQFF.

V and J are TRBV11-2 and TRBJ2-5; 9 bases map to TRBD1. With 5 bases clipped from V and 5 bases from J, the junction kept 9 bases outside the gene matches. The length of the CDR3 is 15 residues. Germline CDR1 reads SGHAT; CDR2 reads FQNNGV. This CDR3 is CASSLGTGSMETQYF. Here the CDR3 DNA reads TGTGCCAGCAGCCTGGGGACAGGGTCGATGGAGACCCAGTACTTC. Full variable domain (rest looked up from reference TRBV11-2 and TRBJ2-5): EAGVAQSPRYKIIEKRQSVAFWCNPISGHATLYWYQQILGQGPKLLIQFQNNGVVDDSQLPKDRFSAERLKGVDSTLKIQPAKLEDSAVYLCASSLGTGSMETQYFGPGTRLLVL.

The table lists this clone with a few counts. The chain couples TRBV24-1 to TRBJ2-1; tentatively, D is TRBD1 (6 bases). Germline V lookup: CDR1 KGHDR, CDR2 SFDVKD. Trimming cost V 2 bases and J 7 bases, with 14 bases left between them. The CDR3 covers 15 residues. CDR3 sequence: CATSDSGPQGNEQFF. The CDR3 DNA is TGTGCCACCAGTGATTCAGGACCGCAGGGGAATGAGCAGTTCTTC.

The rearrangement links TRBV6-6 to TRBJ1-2; a possible D gene is TRBD1 (6 bases). The germline CDR1 and CDR2 sequences are MNHNY and SVGAGI (reference sequence). Trimming stripped 5 bases from V and 2 bases from J, with 9 bases between. CDR3 length: 13 amino acids. The CDR3 region has the DNA TGTGCCAGCAGTCCACAGGGAAACTATGGCTACACCTTC. This sequence encodes CASSPQGNYGYTF.

This clone was found a few times. The chain is built from TRBV29-1 and TRBJ1-5, with TRBD1 matching over 7 bases. Looked up from germline, CDR1 is SQVTM and CDR2 is ANQGSEA. Trimming at V came to 6 bases and at J to 4 bases, leaving 6 bases not matched to a gene. The CDR3 is 13 amino acids. The CDR3 region has the DNA TGCAGCGTAGCAACAGGGGTGAATCAGCCCCAGCATTTT. Translation: CSVATGVNQPQHF.